Listed below are T cell receptor beta chains from one sample, sequenced in a study of cytomegalovirus exposure and HLA in healthy donors. Produced via immunoSEQ multiplex PCR; TCRdb's table is partial and in-frame only. Of 150,000 to 200,000 clones listed, 80% to 85% were seen once; the top ten hold 1.7%. The material sequenced was PBMCs. Receptors originate from a woman younger than 30 in good health and CMV-seronegative. Both conserved end residues are part of each CDR3. The D gene is left open where the match is weak. Clone size is given for some rows only: seen once, a few or many times, or a class if the clone is expanded.

TRBJ1-5 | TRBD1 | TRBV6-6 | NA | CARRQGGNQPQHF | TGTGCCAGGAGACAGGGAGGCAATCAGCCCCAGCATTTT
TRBJ1-3 | TRBD1 | TRBV28 | NA | CASSLGQGSSGNTIYF | TGTGCCAGCAGTTTGGGACAGGGGAGCTCTGGAAACACCATATATTTT
TRBJ1-5 | TRBD1 | TRBV6-5 | once | CASSYGGGGNQPQHF | TGTGCCAGCAGTTACGGAGGGGGCGGCAATCAGCCCCAGCATTTT
TRBJ2-1 | TRBD1 | TRBV6-6 | few | CASSYSTGARQFF | TGTGCCAGCAGTTACTCGACAGGGGCGAGGCAGTTCTTC
TRBJ2-5 | NA | TRBV6-5 | once | CATAGSSGETQYF | TGTGCCACGGCCGGGTCTTCGGGAGAGACTCAGTACTTC
TRBJ2-1 | NA | TRBV9 | NA | CASSVGGAKYNEQFF | TGTGCCAGCAGCGTAGGGGGCGCCAAATACAATGAGCAGTTCTTC
TRBJ2-1 | TRBD2 | TRBV4-2 | NA | CASSLPGGVAGGSYNEQFF | TGTGCCAGCAGCCTCCCAGGGGGCGTAGCGGGAGGCTCCTACAATGAGCAGTTCTTC
TRBJ1-2 | TRBD1 | TRBV9 | NA | CASRRDRANYGYTF | TGTGCCAGCAGACGGGACAGAGCTAACTATGGCTACACCTTC
TRBJ1-5 | TRBD1 | TRBV29-1 | NA | CSARTGDGNQPQHF | TGCAGCGCCCGGACAGGGGATGGCAATCAGCCCCAGCATTTT
TRBJ2-1 | TRBD1 | TRBV15 | NA | CATSRGRDRGRNEQFF | TGTGCCACCAGCAGAGGCAGGGACAGGGGAAGGAATGAGCAGTTCTTC
TRBJ2-7 | TRBD2 | TRBV5-1 | NA | CASSRTSGRNPYEQYF | TGCGCCAGCAGCCGGACTAGCGGGAGAAATCCCTACGAGCAGTACTTC
TRBJ2-6 | TRBD2 | TRBV18 | NA | CASSPLADRFSGANVLTF | TGTGCCAGCTCACCCCTAGCGGACCGTTTCTCTGGGGCCAACGTCCTGACTTTC
TRBJ1-5 | NA | TRBV4-1 | NA | CASSQAIGTLEGPQHF | TGCGCCAGCAGCCAAGCTATCGGGACCCTGGAGGGGCCCCAGCATTTT
TRBJ2-7 | NA | TRBV7-2 | NA | CASSHMPPGLLISYEQYF | TGTGCCAGCAGCCATATGCCCCCAGGACTTCTTATCTCCTACGAGCAGTACTTC
TRBJ1-4 | TRBD1 | TRBV9 | few | CASSVDPGQGVGEKLFF | TGTGCCAGCAGCGTAGATCCCGGACAGGGGGTCGGTGAAAAACTGTTTTTT
TRBJ1-4 | NA | TRBV11-3 | NA | CASSSATGSNEKLFF | TGTGCCAGCAGCTCGGCTACAGGCTCTAATGAAAAACTGTTTTTT
TRBJ1-3 | NA | TRBV28 | NA | CASIVDRVSGNTIYF | TGTGCCAGCATCGTTGACAGAGTCTCTGGAAACACCATATATTTT
TRBJ1-4 | NA | TRBV4-1 | few | CASSLSPGATNEKLFF | TGCGCCAGCAGCCTTTCTCCAGGGGCAACTAATGAAAAACTGTTTTTT
TRBJ2-7 | TRBD1 | TRBV16 | NA | CASSQSTGSEQYF | TGTGCCAGCAGCCAATCGACAGGGAGCGAGCAGTACTTC
TRBJ1-4 | NA | TRBV27 | NA | CASRVGGVHEKLFF | TGTGCCAGCAGGGTTGGGGGGGTCCATGAAAAACTGTTTTTT
TRBJ1-1 | NA | TRBV6-6 | NA | CATGRGNTEAFF | TGTGCCACCGGGCGGGGGAACACTGAAGCTTTCTTT
TRBJ2-5 | TRBD2 | TRBV13 | NA | CASTLTSGGGETQYF | TGTGCCAGCACCTTAACTAGCGGGGGTGGGGAGACCCAGTACTTC